Shown below are 22 T cell receptor beta chains from a single sample sequenced in a study of beta chain features in type 1 diabetes. Overall study findings and caveats: Type 1 diabetes patients showed a moderate but significant shortening of TCRB CDR3s in all four CD4+ subsets.

Sequencing targeted expressed TCRB transcripts, as all isolated RNA had been reverse transcribed. Measured with immunoSEQ multiplex PCR; TCRdb has only the in-frame clones, and not every one. The table has 230,000 or so clones, about a sixth seen once. The antigens for these receptors are not known. Sample: naive CD4+ T cells from blood. All receptors come from a young man with type 1 diabetes.

In its sample, this clone was seen a few times. The CDR3 coding sequence is TGTGCCATCAGTGTAGGGCCGTCCTATGGCTACACCTTC. This encodes CAISVGPSYGYTF. J is TRBJ1-2 and V is TRBV10-3; D unclear. The CDR3 loop spans 13 amino acids. V was shortened by 4 bases and J by 4 bases, with 10 bases between the two germline ends. The germline V gene encodes CDR1 ENHRY and CDR2 SYGVKD.

This clone was observed a few times. The rearrangement joins TRBV19 to TRBJ2-5; D not resolved. V lost 6 bases, J lost 5 bases, and 10 bases lay in between. CDR3 length equals 12 residues. Per the germline V gene, CDR1 is LNHDA and CDR2 is SQIVND (reference sequence). In nucleotides, the CDR3 is TGTGCCAGTAGCCGACGGTGGGAGACCCAGTACTTC. Its translation: CASSRRWETQYF.

The chain employs TRBV7-2 and TRBJ1-1; D gene uncertain. V was clipped by 5 bases and J by 1 base, with 8 bases between them. CDR3 length equals 13 residues. From germline, CDR1 is SGHTA and CDR2 FQGNSA. The CDR3 nucleotides are TGTGCCAGCAGCGCATCGAGGAACACTGAAGCTTTCTTT. Encoded protein: CASSASRNTEAFF.

The chain uses TRBV7-9 and TRBJ2-3, with D uncertain. V was trimmed by 2 bases and J by 2 bases, leaving 17 bases between them. Germline V gene lookup returns CDR1 SEHNR and CDR2 FQNEAQ (reference sequence). The CDR3 is made up of 17 amino acids. The CDR3 DNA is TGTGCCAGCAGCTTAAGGCCGGTGAGAAAAGACACAGATACGCAGTATTTT. Translating gives CASSLRPVRKDTDTQYF. Full variable domain (rest looked up from reference TRBV7-9 and TRBJ2-3): DTGVSQNPRHKITKRGQNVTFRCDPISEHNRLYWYRQTLGQGPEFLTYFQNEAQLEKSRLLSDRFSAERPKGSFSTLEIQRTEQGDSAMYLCASSLRPVRKDTDTQYFGPGTRLTVL.

The chain links TRBV18 to TRBJ1-4; D gene ambiguous. CDR1 and CDR2 from the germline V gene are KGHSH and LQKENI. Trimming took off 4 bases at V and 5 bases at J, with 8 bases between the two ends. The CDR3 contains 13 residues. DNA of the CDR3: TGTGCCAGCTCACAGGGTGAGAATGAAAAACTGTTTTTT. This sequence encodes CASSQGENEKLFF.

The CDR3 region is CAWRVLGGTPGEQYF. The CDR3 DNA follows: TGTGCCTGGAGGGTACTTGGCGGTACTCCCGGCGAGCAGTACTTC. The chain recombines TRBV30 with TRBJ2-7; D not certain. Germline V CDR1 and CDR2: GTSNPN, SVGIG (reference sequence). The V gene lost 3 bases and the J gene lost 6 bases, with 21 bases spanning the gap. The CDR3 spans 15 residues.

The chain employs TRBV7-9 and TRBJ1-2, with TRBD1 identical over 8 bases. Per the germline V gene, CDR1 is SEHNR and CDR2 is FQNEAQ (reference sequence). The CDR3 spans 13 residues. Losses at the gene ends were 6 bases for V and 3 bases for J; bases not matched to a gene: 3. CDR3: CASRPTGDYGYTF. As DNA, the CDR3 is TGTGCCAGCAGGCCGACAGGGGACTATGGCTACACCTTC.

The chain carries TRBV4-2 and TRBJ2-1; D ambiguous. Looked up from germline, CDR1 is LGHNA and CDR2 is YNFKEQ. There are 15 residues in the CDR3. V dropped 4 bases and J dropped 0 bases, with 10 bases sitting between them. Here the CDR3 reads CASSPDPSSYNEQFF. DNA for the CDR3: TGTGCCAGCAGCCCCGACCCTAGCTCCTACAATGAGCAGTTCTTC.

The chain carries TRBV5-1 and TRBJ2-3, with D hard to call. This CDR3 has 13 residues. Per germline, CDR1 SGHRS and CDR2 YFSETQ. V was trimmed by 4 bases and J by 4 bases, leaving 10 bases between them. The CDR3 loop reads CASSHGPPDTQYF. CDR3 nucleotide sequence: TGCGCCAGCAGCCACGGACCTCCAGATACGCAGTATTTT.

The gene calls are TRBV28 and TRBJ2-1; D is uncertain. Looked up from germline, CDR1 is MDHEN and CDR2 is SYDVKM. V was pared by 6 bases and J by 5 bases, with 20 bases between. This CDR3 spans 16 amino acids. The CDR3: CASSFVGRAVHNEQFF. Written as DNA, the CDR3 is TGTGCCAGCAGCTTCGTTGGACGGGCCGTGCACAATGAGCAGTTCTTC.

This sequence joins TRBV30 and TRBJ2-1, with no clear D. Germline lookup yields CDR1 GTSNPN and CDR2 SVGIG (reference sequence). The CDR3 runs 11 residues. Trimming took 2 bases from V and 9 from J, leaving 8 bases between them. CDR3 loop: CAWSRSLEQFF. The CDR3 bases are TGTGCCTGGAGTCGGTCTCTTGAGCAGTTCTTC. Using reference TRBV30 and TRBJ2-1 for the parts outside the CDR3, the full variable domain is SQTIHQWPATLVQPVGSPLSLECTVEGTSNPNLYWYRQAAGRGLQLLFYSVGIGQISSEVPQNLSASRPQDRQFILSSKKLLLSDSGFYLCAWSRSLEQFFGPGTRLTVL.

The chain couples TRBV6-4 to TRBJ2-2; TRBD1 matches at 7 bases. The germline CDR1 and CDR2 sequences are MRHNA and SNTAGT. V trimming: 6 bases; J trimming: 1 base; junction bases outside the gene matches: 5. The CDR3 consists of 15 residues. CDR3 residues: CASSKTGRNTGELFF. Written as DNA, the CDR3 is TGTGCCAGCAGCAAGACAGGGCGGAACACCGGGGAGCTGTTTTTT.

This clone was found a few times. The chain recombines TRBV29-1 with TRBJ1-1; D not resolved. Trimming took off 1 base at V and 1 base at J, with 13 bases between the two ends. The CDR3 loop spans 15 amino acids. Germline values: CDR1 SQVTM, CDR2 ANQGSEA. The CDR3 region is CSVEVRSFSNTEAFF. The CDR3 nucleotides read TGCAGCGTTGAAGTCCGCAGCTTTTCGAACACTGAAGCTTTCTTT.

The CDR3, as DNA: TGTGCCAGCAGTTTCCAGGGCTCCCGCTCAGGGACCCAGTACTTC. It codes for CASSFQGSRSGTQYF. V usage is TRBV28 and J usage is TRBJ2-5; possibly TRBD1 for D (5 bases). V lost 3 bases, J lost 7 bases, and 18 bases lay in between. The CDR3 sequence is 15 residues long. Germline CDR1 is MDHEN and CDR2 is SYDVKM.

This clone came up a few times. This chain links TRBV28 with TRBJ2-7, with a possible D match to TRBD2 (6 bases). V was trimmed by 5 bases and J by 7 bases, leaving 18 bases between them. This CDR3 spans 14 amino acids. CDR1 is MDHEN and CDR2 is SYDVKM in the germline V gene. The CDR3 loop reads CASSRGLQSGEQYF. The CDR3 region has the DNA TGTGCCAGCAGTCGGGGACTCCAGTCGGGGGAGCAGTACTTC.

The rearrangement joins TRBV28 to TRBJ2-1; D gene unclear. CDR3 size: 15 residues. Trimming left V 4 bases short and J 5 bases short, with 15 bases between. CDR1 is MDHEN and CDR2 is SYDVKM in the germline V gene. The CDR3 reads CASSSQYGSNNEQFF. The CDR3 DNA reads TGTGCCAGCAGTTCCCAATACGGGTCAAACAATGAGCAGTTCTTC.

As for this clone: The sample contains more than one DNA sequence encoding this CDR3. J is TRBJ2-1 and V is TRBV5-1; the match to TRBD2 covers 9 bases. J gave up 0 bases and V 4 bases, and 2 bases lay outside the gene matches. Looked up from germline, CDR1 is SGHRS and CDR2 is YFSETQ. This CDR3 region has 15 residues. In DNA, the CDR3 is TGCGCCAGCAGCCTAGCGGGGAGCTCCTACAATGAGCAGTTCTTC. Translated: CASSLAGSSYNEQFF. Supplemented by reference TRBV5-1 and TRBJ2-1, the full variable domain reads KAGVTQTPRYLIKTRGQQVTLSCSPISGHRSVSWYQQTPGQGLQFLFEYFSETQRNKGNFPGRFSGRQFSNSRSEMNVSTLELGDSALYLCASSLAGSSYNEQFFGPGTRLTVL.

This clone was seen only a few times. The chain couples TRBV4-1 to TRBJ2-3; D is ambiguous. CDR1 is MGHRA and CDR2 is YSYEKL in the germline V gene. Trimming shortened V by 2 bases and J by 2 bases, and 8 bases separated the two germline ends. CDR3 length: 14 residues. The CDR3 loop reads CASSQPGYTDTQYF. The DNA of the CDR3 is TGCGCCAGCAGCCAACCGGGCTACACAGATACGCAGTATTTT.

This clone has just a few counts. The CDR3, as DNA: TGCGCCAGCAGCCAGGATCCTCGGGCAGATCTTCCCCAGTATTTT. This sequence encodes CASSQDPRADLPQYF. This sequence joins TRBV4-1 and TRBJ2-3; D is ambiguous. Germline assignment: CDR1 MGHRA and CDR2 YSYEKL. The CDR3 extends over 15 amino acids. V was clipped by 3 bases and J by 12 bases, with 22 bases between them.

This clone was observed a few times. The CDR3 bases are TGTGCCAGCAGCCTCGTGGGTGTGCTGTTTTTT. Translated: CASSLVGVLFF. The chain uses TRBV7-2 and TRBJ2-2; D is unclear. V lost 5 bases and J 13 bases, leaving 11 bases between the germline ends. CDR1 and CDR2 (germline): SGHTA, FQGNSA. The CDR3 is 11 amino acids.

The table lists this clone with a few counts. The V and J genes are TRBV25-1 and TRBJ2-1, with 15 bases fitting TRBD2. The germline gives CDR1 MGHDK, CDR2 SYGVNS. This CDR3 contains 16 residues. V gave up 2 bases and J gave up 9 bases; unmatched junction bases: 5. The chain's CDR3 is CASSERTSGRAGEQFF. CDR3 bases: TGTGCCAGCAGTGAAAGGACTAGCGGGAGGGCGGGTGAGCAGTTCTTC.

The chain has TRBV6-6 and TRBJ2-6; TRBD1 is a possible D gene (6 bases). The CDR3 covers 15 residues. V lost 5 bases and J lost 3, with 11 bases in between. In germline, CDR1 is MNHNY, CDR2 SVGAGI (reference sequence). CDR3 sequence: CASSPTGFGANVLTF. DNA of the CDR3: TGTGCCAGCAGTCCCACAGGGTTTGGGGCCAACGTCCTGACTTTC.